This entry describes one TCR beta chain. The data derive from a study of memory CD4+ T cells and cytomegalovirus serostatus. Turning to the study itself: Healthy Belgian adult donors included several CMV-positive and some 24 CMV-negative people.

The data were produced by immunoSEQ multiplex PCR, yet TCRdb's version contains in-frame clones alone and is incomplete. The sample records roughly 50,000 clones, less than 85% being singletons. The sort gate was single viable CD3+CD4+CD8-CD45RO+ cells for memory CD4+ T cells. This receptor was identified in an adult in good health and CMV-seronegative. Some clones in this sample may be carry-over from other donors' samples. Source material: memory CD4+ T cells from blood.

The CDR3 DNA is TGTGCCAGCAGCAGCAGACAGGGAGCCGGGGAGCTGTTTTTT. The encoded protein is CASSSRQGAGELFF. The chain employs TRBV5-5 and TRBJ2-2, with 7 nucleotides matching TRBD1. This CDR3 comprises 14 residues. The germline V gene encodes CDR1 SGHKS and CDR2 YYEKEE (reference sequence). V shed 4 bases, J shed 6 bases, and the junction held 6 bases outside the gene matches.